One sample yielded the 19 T cell receptor beta chains listed below, sequenced in a study of blood T cell repertoires in COVID-19. Data came from immunoSEQ multiplex PCR; TCRdb stores just in-frame clones and leaves some out. In the table there are around 370,000 clones, 80% to 90% of which are singletons. Sequenced: peripheral blood. The receptor set was obtained from a woman aged 45-60 years with COVID-19, enrolled during active disease.

The chain has TRBV10-2 and TRBJ2-1; D call uncertain. This CDR3 contains 11 residues. Trimming took 2 bases from V and 7 from J, leaving 3 bases between them. Looked up from germline, CDR1 is WSHSY and CDR2 is SAAADI. CDR3 sequence reads: CASSEVNEQFF. CDR3 sequence (DNA): TGCGCCAGCAGTGAGGTAAATGAGCAGTTCTTC.

The V gene is TRBV6-5, the J gene TRBJ2-7; weak D call: TRBD2 (6 bases). Germline CDR1 MNHEY, CDR2 SVGAGI. The CDR3 loop spans 14 amino acids. V shed 6 bases and J shed 4 bases, with 16 bases lying between them. The DNA of the CDR3 is TGTGCCAGCAGCTGGGCGGGGAAGGATTACGAGCAGTACTTC. Residues: CASSWAGKDYEQYF.

The chain combines TRBV7-8 with TRBJ2-7; TRBD2 matches at 13 bases. V dropped 5 bases and J dropped 3; count of bases not matched to a gene: 7. The CDR3 covers 16 residues. CDR1 and CDR2 (germline): SGHVS, FQNEAQ. In DNA form, the CDR3 reads TGTGCCAGCAGCCCCTGGACTAGCGGGAGTCTCTACGAGCAGTACTTC. It encodes CASSPWTSGSLYEQYF.

The chain uses TRBV10-2 and TRBJ2-6; D call uncertain. Trimming left V 2 bases short and J 1 base short, with 6 bases between. CDR1 is WSHSY, CDR2 SAAADI, per germline. The CDR3 totals 15 residues. The CDR3 DNA sequence: TGCGCCAGCAGTGAGGGGCAGTCTGGGGCCAACGTCCTGACTTTC. Amino acids: CASSEGQSGANVLTF.

V and J are TRBV6-4 and TRBJ2-3; D uncertain. Germline CDR1 and CDR2: MRHNA and SNTAGT. CDR3 length: 13 amino acids. The ends were cut back, 4 bases at V and 3 bases at J, with 8 bases in the middle. The CDR3 bases are TGTGCCAGCAGTGCCCCCGGGACAGATACGCAGTATTTT. Its translation is CASSAPGTDTQYF.

A note on this clone: One end of the junction is discordant with germline, which a read error may explain. The chain uses TRBV11-2 and TRBJ2-7; unclear D gene. CDR1 and CDR2 from the germline V gene are SGHAT and FQNNGV. This CDR3 contains 13 residues. The CDR3 nucleotides read TGTGCCAGCAGCTTAGACGTCGGAGTAGGTTGGGACTTC. Residues: CASSLDVGVGWDF.

The CDR3 DNA is TGTGCCAGCAGCTTACGGGGGGCCCAAGGTGGCTACACCTTC. It is translated as CASSLRGAQGGYTF. This chain uses TRBV7-8 with TRBJ1-2; possibly TRBD1 for D (6 bases). CDR1 is SGHVS and CDR2 is FQNEAQ in the germline V gene. The length of the CDR3 is 14 residues. V lost 2 bases to trimming and J lost 7 bases, with 14 bases between them.

The rearrangement uses TRBV15 and TRBJ2-1, with 7 bases that match TRBD2. Germline V gives CDR1 LNHNV, CDR2 YYDKDF (reference sequence). This CDR3 region has 20 residues. V gave up 1 base and J gave up 1 base; unmatched junction bases: 16. In DNA, the CDR3 is TGTGCCACCAGCAGAGTTATCGGCGGGAGAGCCAGCGAGTCCTACAATGAGCAGTTCTTC. As protein: CATSRVIGGRASESYNEQFF.

V usage is TRBV21-1 and J usage is TRBJ2-1; TRBD1, the D gene given by the table, was not confirmed from the DNA. TRBV21-1 is marked as a pseudogene. The CDR3 sequence is 13 residues long. The CDR3 DNA is TGTGCCAGCAGCAAAGAAGGGGGCAATGAGCAGTTCTTC. The encoded protein is CASSKEGGNEQFF.

This chain joins TRBV24-1 and TRBJ1-4, with 7 bases matching TRBD1. Germline V gene data show CDR1 as KGHDR and CDR2 as SFDVKD. The CDR3 loop spans 15 amino acids. V gave up 3 bases and J gave up 8 bases; unmatched junction bases: 8. CDR3 region: CATSDPGGDGEKLFF. CDR3 DNA sequence: TGTGCCACCAGTGATCCAGGGGGAGACGGGGAAAAACTGTTTTTT.

This clone was observed a single time. This chain joins TRBV6-6 and TRBJ1-4; no reliable D call. Germline CDR1 MNHNY, CDR2 SVGAGI (reference sequence). V gave up 7 bases and J gave up 0 bases, with 9 bases separating them. The CDR3 length is 14 residues. For the CDR3, the DNA is TGTGCCAGCATCAAGAGTGCAACTAATGAAAAACTGTTTTTT. Its translation: CASIKSATNEKLFF.

The chain recombines TRBV28 with TRBJ2-3; D may be TRBD2 (6 bases). The length of the CDR3 is 15 residues. Germline loops: CDR1 MDHEN, CDR2 SYDVKM. V was shortened by 7 bases and J by 2 bases, with 16 bases between the two germline ends. The CDR3 reads CASNVEGRNTDTQYF. The DNA for the CDR3 is TGTGCCAGCAATGTGGAGGGGCGAAACACAGATACGCAGTATTTT.

The chain combines TRBV5-6 with TRBJ2-1; 8 bases match TRBD2. Trimming cost V 2 bases and J 3 bases; bases outside gene matches: 4. The CDR3 length is 15 residues. CDR1 SGHDT and CDR2 YYEEEE come from the germline V gene. The CDR3 DNA follows: TGTGCCAGCAGCTTTAATAGCGGGATCTACAATGAGCAGTTCTTC. Its protein is CASSFNSGIYNEQFF.

The chain uses TRBV3-1 (or the pseudogene TRBV3-2) and TRBJ2-6; tentatively, D is TRBD2 (5 bases). This CDR3 has 17 residues. Trimming left V 1 base short and J 2 bases short, with 12 bases between. Germline V gene data show CDR1 as LGHDT and CDR2 as YNNKEL (reference sequence). The DNA of the CDR3 is TGTGCCAGCAGCCAAGTCCTCGGGGTGGCTGGGGCCAACGTCCTGACTTTC. Protein: CASSQVLGVAGANVLTF.

V usage is TRBV6-2 or TRBV6-3 and J usage is TRBJ1-5; 7 positions match TRBD1. V shed 5 bases, J shed 3 bases, and the junction held 13 bases outside the gene matches. There are 17 residues in the CDR3. Germline V lookup: CDR1 MNHEY, CDR2 SVGEGT. The CDR3 loop is CASSTIRQGISNQPQHF. The DNA for the CDR3 is TGTGCCAGCAGTACAATCAGACAGGGAATATCCAATCAGCCCCAGCATTTT.

The CDR3 region is CASSFTIGGAGYNSPLHF. The CDR3 DNA sequence: TGTGCCAGCAGCTTTACAATTGGGGGGGCAGGCTATAATTCACCCCTCCACTTT. This chain connects TRBV5-4 to TRBJ1-6, with D possibly matching TRBD1 (6 bases). The CDR3 is made up of 18 amino acids. Trimming cost V 2 bases and J 3 bases, with 18 bases left between them. CDR1 is SGHNT, CDR2 YYREEE, per germline (reference sequence).

Ten or more counts support this clone. V and J are TRBV7-3 and TRBJ1-1; 9 nucleotides align to TRBD1. The V segment lost 4 bases and the J segment 5 bases; nucleotides outside the gene matches: 8. This CDR3 spans 15 amino acids. Germline-derived CDR1 and CDR2 are SGHTA and FQGTGA. The CDR3 coding sequence is TGTGCCAGCAGCTCAGCCGGGACAGGGTTAACTGAAGCTTTCTTT. Translation: CASSSAGTGLTEAFF. Based on the CDR3 plus reference TRBV7-3 and TRBJ1-1, the full variable domain is GAGVSQTPSNKVTEKGKYVELRCDPISGHTALYWYRQSLGQGPEFLIYFQGTGAADDSGLPNDRFFAVRPEGSVSTLKIQRTERGDSAVYLCASSSAGTGLTEAFFGQGTRLTVV.

The chain combines TRBV7-8 with TRBJ2-1; possible D gene TRBD2, 6 bases. The germline gives CDR1 SGHVS, CDR2 FQNEAQ. Trimming cost V 5 bases and J 0 bases, with 14 bases left between them. The CDR3 is 16 residues long. The CDR3 nucleotides are TGTGCCAGCAGCGCCCAAATTAGCGGCTCCTACAATGAGCAGTTCTTC. It is translated as CASSAQISGSYNEQFF.

The rearrangement uses TRBV3-1 (or the pseudogene TRBV3-2) and TRBJ1-1; 8 bases agree with TRBD1. Germline trimming cut 6 bases from V and 2 bases from J; bases unmatched to any gene: 5. The CDR3 loop spans 14 amino acids. The germline V gene encodes CDR1 LGHDT and CDR2 YNNKEL (reference sequence). The CDR3 sequence: CASSRTGSNTEAFF. The CDR3 bases are TGTGCCAGCAGTCGGACAGGGTCAAACACTGAAGCTTTCTTT.